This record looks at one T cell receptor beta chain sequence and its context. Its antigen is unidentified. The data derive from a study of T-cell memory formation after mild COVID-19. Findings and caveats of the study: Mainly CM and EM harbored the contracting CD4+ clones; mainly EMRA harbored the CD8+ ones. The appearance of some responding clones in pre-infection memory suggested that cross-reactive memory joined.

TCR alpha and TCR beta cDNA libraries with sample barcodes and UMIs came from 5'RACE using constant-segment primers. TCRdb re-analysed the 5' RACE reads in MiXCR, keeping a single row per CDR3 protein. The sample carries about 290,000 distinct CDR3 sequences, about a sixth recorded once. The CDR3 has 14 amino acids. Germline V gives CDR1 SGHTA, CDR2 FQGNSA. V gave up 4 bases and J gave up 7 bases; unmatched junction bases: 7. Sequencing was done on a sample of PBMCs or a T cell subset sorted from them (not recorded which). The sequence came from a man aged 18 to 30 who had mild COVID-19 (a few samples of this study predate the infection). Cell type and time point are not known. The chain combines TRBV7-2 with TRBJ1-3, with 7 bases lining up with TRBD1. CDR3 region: CASSSHRGENTIYF. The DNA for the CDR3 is TGTGCCAGCAGCTCCCACAGGGGTGAGAACACCATATATTTT.